The rows below give T cell receptor beta chains drawn from one sample of a study of T cells in Graves' hyperthyroidism and ophthalmopathy. TCRdb analysed the multiplex PCR reads with MiXCR anew, one entry per CDR3 protein. The top ten clones hold about 11% of a sample with 530,000 or so distinct CDR3 sequences, around a quarter of them seen once. The sequencing input was blood. The receptors shown here come from a young woman with Graves' ophthalmopathy. CDR3s include the opening cysteine and the closing phenylalanine or tryptophan.

J gene: TRBJ2-5; V gene: TRBV2; CDR3 protein: CASSELDNPGETQYF
J gene: TRBJ1-5; V gene: TRBV4-1; CDR3 protein: CASSQTVGQPQHF
J gene: TRBJ1-1; V gene: TRBV6-5; CDR3 protein: CASSYGRPGNTEAFF
J gene: TRBJ2-5; V gene: TRBV11-2; CDR3 protein: CASSLGLTGNIQETQYF
J gene: TRBJ1-5; V gene: TRBV19; CDR3 protein: CASKGSGNQPQHF
J gene: TRBJ2-7; V gene: TRBV7-6; CDR3 protein: CASSLDGDSYEQYF
J gene: TRBJ1-2; V gene: TRBV6-5; CDR3 protein: CASSYSGVPDYGYTF
J gene: TRBJ1-1; V gene: TRBV6-5; CDR3 protein: CASSYSDRGLTEAFF
J gene: TRBJ2-5; V gene: TRBV6-5; CDR3 protein: CASSSTTGKTQYF
J gene: TRBJ1-2; V gene: TRBV11-2; CDR3 protein: CASSIEPLQGRYGYTF
J gene: TRBJ1-6; V gene: TRBV6-1; CDR3 protein: CASSVDRVDSPLHF
J gene: TRBJ1-2; V gene: TRBV12-3/TRBV12-4; CDR3 protein: CASSSNRQGYGYTF
J gene: TRBJ2-7; V gene: TRBV7-2; CDR3 protein: CASSLLGGLTEQYF
J gene: TRBJ1-3; V gene: TRBV6-1; CDR3 protein: CASRERGFGNTIYF
J gene: TRBJ1-2; V gene: TRBV5-1; CDR3 protein: CASSLDSQTDGYTF
J gene: TRBJ1-1; V gene: TRBV6-2/TRBV6-3; CDR3 protein: CASSKPGAPEAFF
J gene: TRBJ1-5; V gene: TRBV4-2; CDR3 protein: CASSGTGDPPGNQPQHF
J gene: TRBJ1-2; V gene: TRBV6-1; CDR3 protein: CASSQVGGTNYGYTF
J gene: TRBJ1-5; V gene: TRBV2; CDR3 protein: CASSRQLNQPQHF
J gene: TRBJ1-5; V gene: TRBV12-3/TRBV12-4; CDR3 protein: CASSQTTGRGLNQPQHF
J gene: TRBJ2-5; V gene: TRBV20-1; CDR3 protein: CSATRDSPQETQYF
J gene: TRBJ2-5; V gene: TRBV6-5; CDR3 protein: CASSYSDTFQETQYF
J gene: TRBJ2-7; V gene: TRBV28; CDR3 protein: CASTPAPGRRSYEQYF
J gene: TRBJ1-1; V gene: TRBV12-3/TRBV12-4; CDR3 protein: CASSERQGANTEAFF
J gene: TRBJ1-1; V gene: TRBV5-8; CDR3 protein: CASSLNYNTEAFF
J gene: TRBJ2-5; V gene: TRBV2; CDR3 protein: CASGRDDQETQYF
J gene: TRBJ1-1; V gene: TRBV29-1; CDR3 protein: CSVESGIEAFF
J gene: TRBJ2-7; V gene: TRBV25-1; CDR3 protein: CASRSGGEYEQYF
J gene: TRBJ1-1; V gene: TRBV6-1; CDR3 protein: CASLEGTEAFF
J gene: TRBJ1-1; V gene: TRBV10-3; CDR3 protein: CAGQRTGNTEAFF
J gene: TRBJ2-7; V gene: TRBV25-1; CDR3 protein: CASSERQEYEQYF
J gene: TRBJ2-5; V gene: TRBV2; CDR3 protein: CASSGGGSGETQYF